One sample yielded the 24 T cell receptor beta chains listed below, sequenced in a study of shared clonotypes between healthy human individuals. TCRdb keeps only in-frame clones here, not all; method: immunoSEQ multiplex PCR. The sample lists just over 2,000,000 clones, around 96% occurring once. Naivety among CD8 cells was defined by CD45RO negativity and positive CCR7 selection, thereby excluding terminally differentiated effector memory CD45RA+ cells. Sequences were obtained from naive CD8+ T cells sorted from blood. These receptors all come from a man between 18 and 35 years old in good health.

The rearrangement uses TRBV19 and TRBJ2-1; 8 bases align to TRBD2. V lost 3 bases, J lost 10 bases, and 8 bases stayed unmatched. Germline CDR1 is LNHDA and CDR2 is SQIVND (reference sequence). The CDR3 spans 14 residues. In DNA form, the CDR3 reads TGTGCCAGTAGTATCCCCGGGACTAGTGGCGAGCAGTTCTTC. This gives the protein CASSIPGTSGEQFF.

Of note for this clone: This specimen includes other DNA sequences encoding the same CDR3. The chain carries TRBV5-4 and TRBJ1-2; 8 bases align to TRBD1. The CDR3 length is 14 residues. Germline values: CDR1 SGHNT, CDR2 YYREEE (reference sequence). The junction had 7 bases not matched to a gene; V was cut back by 4 bases and J by 5 bases. CDR3 DNA sequence: TGTGCCAGCAGCCCCGACAGGGGAGGGTATGGCTACACCTTC. Its translation: CASSPDRGGYGYTF.

In regard to this clone: This sample includes further DNA sequences coding for the same CDR3. CDR3 region: CASSPAPNTGELFF. CDR3 sequence (DNA): TGCGCCAGCAGCCCGGCCCCAAACACCGGGGAGCTGTTTTTT. The J gene is TRBJ2-2, the V gene TRBV5-1; D remains ambiguous. The CDR3 length is 14 residues. V was clipped by 4 bases and J by 2 bases, with 9 bases between them. Germline V gene data show CDR1 as SGHRS and CDR2 as YFSETQ.

This clone was seen only once. This chain connects TRBV4-3 to TRBJ2-3; the D gene is possibly TRBD1 (6 bases). V was shortened by 3 bases and J by 4 bases, with 14 bases between the two germline ends. CDR3 length: 15 residues. The V gene's germline CDR1 is LGHNA and CDR2 YSLEER. CDR3 sequence reads: CASSQARGSADTQYF. The CDR3 nucleotides are TGCGCCAGCAGCCAGGCCAGGGGATCAGCAGATACGCAGTATTTT.

The CDR3 reads CATGQGDGYTF. CDR3 in DNA: TGCGCCACCGGACAGGGGGACGGCTACACCTTC. V gene TRBV10-2 combines with J gene TRBJ1-2; the match to TRBD1 covers 10 bases. Looked up from germline, CDR1 is WSHSY and CDR2 is SAAADI. This CDR3 region has 11 residues. The junction had 4 bases not matched to a gene; V was cut back by 10 bases and J by 8 bases.

This sequence joins TRBV10-2 and TRBJ1-1; D is uncertain. Trimming took 4 bases from V and 0 from J, leaving 15 bases between them. The CDR3 is 16 amino acids. Germline V gene data show CDR1 as WSHSY and CDR2 as SAAADI. The CDR3: CASSALYPVLNTEAFF. CDR3 bases: TGCGCCAGCAGTGCCCTGTATCCGGTCTTGAACACTGAAGCTTTCTTT.

The rearrangement links TRBV2 to TRBJ1-2; D gene unclear. Per germline, CDR1 SNHLY and CDR2 FYNNEI. The V end lost 1 base, the J end lost 2 bases, and 5 bases lay between the germline ends. The CDR3 contains 13 residues. This chain's CDR3 is CASSEEDNYGYTF. Here the CDR3 DNA reads TGTGCCAGCAGTGAAGAGGACAACTATGGCTACACCTTC.

This clone occurred once. The chain employs TRBV7-2 and TRBJ2-1; D is possibly TRBD2 (5 bases). V shed 5 bases and J shed 4 bases, with 21 bases lying between them. From germline, CDR1 is SGHTA and CDR2 FQGNSA. This CDR3 has 17 amino acids. The CDR3 here is CASSPPGVGPGYNEQFF. The CDR3 DNA is TGTGCCAGCAGCCCACCCGGGGTCGGTCCGGGATACAATGAGCAGTTCTTC. The variable domain in full, completed from reference TRBV7-2 and TRBJ2-1, reads GAGVSQSPSNKVTEKGKDVELRCDPISGHTALYWYRQSLGQGLEFLIYFQGNSAPDKSGLPSDRFSAERTGGSVSTLTIQRTQQEDSAVYLCASSPPGVGPGYNEQFFGPGTRLTVL.

This clone was found a few times. The chain recombines TRBV30 with TRBJ2-5; 7 positions agree with TRBD1. CDR1 is GTSNPN and CDR2 is SVGIG in the germline V gene (reference sequence). After removal of 1 base from V and 4 bases from J, the junction contained 3 bases not matched to a gene. The CDR3 runs to 13 residues. In DNA form, the CDR3 reads TGTGCCTGGAGTGGGGGACAGTTAGAGACCCAGTACTTC. Translation gives CAWSGGQLETQYF.

J is TRBJ2-7 and V is TRBV10-3; D is possibly TRBD1 or TRBD2 (5 bases each). From germline, CDR1 is ENHRY and CDR2 SYGVKD. The V end lost 10 bases, the J end lost 3 bases, and 16 bases lay between the germline ends. The CDR3 length is 13 residues. The CDR3 DNA is TGTGCCACGCAACCGGGGCTAAACTACGAGCAGTACTTC. It specifies CATQPGLNYEQYF.

The sample holds one count of this clone. The chain uses TRBV15 and TRBJ2-5; D is ambiguous. The germline CDR1 and CDR2 sequences are LNHNV and YYDKDF (reference sequence). Deletions cut 0 bases from V and 4 bases from J, with 9 bases between. The CDR3 runs to 14 residues. The CDR3 nucleotides read TGTGCCACCAGCAGAGATTGGGATGTAGAGACCCAGTACTTC. Translated, it gives CATSRDWDVETQYF.

The V and J genes are TRBV27 and TRBJ2-6, with TRBD1 matching over 7 bases. Trimming removed 9 bases from V and 2 bases from J; junction bases left unmatched: 7. The CDR3 is made up of 15 amino acids. The germline CDR1 and CDR2 sequences are MNHEY and SMNVEV (reference sequence). CDR3 sequence reads: CARTNRGTGANVLTF. The CDR3 DNA follows: TGTGCCAGGACAAACAGGGGCACTGGGGCCAACGTCCTGACTTTC.

This chain links TRBV7-8 with TRBJ2-3; tentatively, D is TRBD1 (6 bases). The germline V gene has CDR1 SGHVS and CDR2 FQNEAQ. This CDR3 comprises 16 residues. V shed 0 bases and J shed 0 bases, with 10 bases lying between them. CDR3 bases: TGTGCCAGCAGCTTAGCCTCAGGGGTTAGCACAGATACGCAGTATTTT. This gives the protein CASSLASGVSTDTQYF. Together with reference TRBV7-8 and TRBJ2-3, the CDR3 gives the full variable domain: GAGVSQSPRYKVAKRGQDVALRCDPISGHVSLFWYQQALGQGPEFLTYFQNEAQLDKSGLPSDRFFAERPEGSVSTLKIQRTQQEDSAVYLCASSLASGVSTDTQYFGPGTRLTVL.

The rearrangement links TRBV7-9 to TRBJ1-1; 7 bases fit TRBD1. This CDR3 contains 12 residues. Trimming cost V 6 bases and J 11 bases; bases outside gene matches: 9. Germline assignment: CDR1 SEHNR and CDR2 FQNEAQ (reference sequence). CDR3 DNA: TGTGCCAGCAGTCAGGGGGAGAGAGATGCTTTCTTT. Encoded protein: CASSQGERDAFF. The full variable domain, its missing parts supplied by reference TRBV7-9 and TRBJ1-1, is DTGVSQNPRHKITKRGQNVTFRCDPISEHNRLYWYRQTLGQGPEFLTYFQNEAQLEKSRLLSDRFSAERPKGSFSTLEIQRTEQGDSAMYLCASSQGERDAFFGQGTRLTVV.

In regard to this clone: Other nucleotide sequences in the sample specify the same CDR3. The CDR3 nucleotides read TGTGCCAGCAGTTTATCTGGGTCGAGCTCCTACAATGAGCAGTTCTTC. Amino acid sequence: CASSLSGSSSYNEQFF. The chain combines TRBV27 with TRBJ2-1; D remains ambiguous. In germline, CDR1 is MNHEY, CDR2 SMNVEV (reference sequence). With 0 bases removed from V and 0 bases from J, the gap between germline ends came to 9 bases. The CDR3 covers 16 residues.

The V and J genes are TRBV5-1 and TRBJ2-1; 11 bases map to TRBD1. The CDR3 length is 15 residues. V lost 7 bases and J lost 8; bases outside the gene matches: 11. From germline, CDR1 is SGHRS and CDR2 YFSETQ. This CDR3 reads CASLPGTGGLDEQFF. The CDR3 DNA reads TGCGCCAGCCTTCCCGGGACAGGGGGTTTAGATGAGCAGTTCTTC.

V and J are TRBV4-3 and TRBJ2-3, with 11 nucleotides matching TRBD2. The germline V gene has CDR1 LGHNA and CDR2 YSLEER. Losses at the gene ends were 0 bases for V and 2 bases for J; bases not matched to a gene: 13. The CDR3 runs 20 residues. The CDR3 spells CASSQDQYDASGRNTDTQYF. The CDR3 DNA is TGCGCCAGCAGCCAAGATCAGTACGACGCTAGCGGGAGGAACACAGATACGCAGTATTTT.

The chain uses TRBV9 and TRBJ2-7; D is possibly TRBD1 (6 bases). The CDR3 contains 13 residues. V shed 4 bases and J shed 7 bases, with 15 bases lying between them. Germline CDR1 reads SGDLS; CDR2 reads YYNGEE. DNA of the CDR3: TGTGCCAGCAGCCTAAGAGGGGGAGTGGAGCAGTACTTC. Translated: CASSLRGGVEQYF.

This rearrangement joins TRBV6-5 to TRBJ2-5; 14 bases fit TRBD2. Per the germline V gene, CDR1 is MNHEY and CDR2 is SVGAGI. The CDR3 totals 15 residues. J gave up 5 bases and V 7 bases, and 6 bases lay outside the gene matches. This CDR3 reads CASMTSGGALETQYF. The CDR3, as DNA: TGTGCCAGCATGACTAGCGGGGGGGCCTTGGAGACCCAGTACTTC.

CDR3: CASSYGQGLELFF. CDR3 nucleotide sequence: TGTGCCAGCAGTTACGGACAGGGGTTGGAGCTGTTTTTT. The chain combines TRBV6-5 with TRBJ2-2, with 9 bases matching TRBD1. The CDR3 is 13 residues long. Germline loops: CDR1 MNHEY, CDR2 SVGAGI. V lost 2 bases to trimming and J lost 10 bases; unmatched junction nucleotides: 2.

V is TRBV29-1 and J is TRBJ1-1; D may be TRBD1 (5 bases). The CDR3 has 15 amino acids. Germline values: CDR1 SQVTM, CDR2 ANQGSEA. Trimming removed 0 bases at V and 0 bases at J, with 11 bases between. The CDR3 loop is CSVEDGAGMNTEAFF. In nucleotides, the CDR3 is TGCAGCGTTGAAGATGGGGCAGGAATGAACACTGAAGCTTTCTTT.

This chain links TRBV6-5 with TRBJ2-1, with 9 positions matching TRBD1. Germline V CDR1 and CDR2: MNHEY, SVGAGI. V lost 5 bases, J lost 7 bases, and 9 bases stayed unmatched. The CDR3 runs to 15 residues. The DNA for the CDR3 is TGTGCCAGCAGTAACACAGGGGGCGGAGGAAATGAGCAGTTCTTC. Translation gives CASSNTGGGGNEQFF.

The chain has TRBV7-2 and TRBJ2-7, with D possibly matching TRBD2 (6 bases). CDR3 length: 13 residues. With 6 bases removed from V and 4 bases from J, the gap between germline ends came to 13 bases. Germline V gives CDR1 SGHTA, CDR2 FQGNSA. Written as DNA, the CDR3 is TGTGCCAGCAGTTCAGGCAGCGGGTACGAGCAGTACTTC. It is translated as CASSSGSGYEQYF.

This sequence joins TRBV25-1 and TRBJ2-1; a possible D gene is TRBD2 (5 bases). CDR3 length: 13 residues. Trimming shortened V by 6 bases and J by 5 bases, and 11 bases separated the two germline ends. Germline CDR1 is MGHDK and CDR2 is SYGVNS. The CDR3 region is CASRVTGNNEQFF. As DNA, the CDR3 is TGTGCCAGCAGGGTCACGGGAAACAATGAGCAGTTCTTC.